The sequence of this T cell receptor beta chain was determined in a study of blood T cell repertoires in COVID-19. V dropped 1 base and J dropped 4 bases, with 20 bases sitting between them. CDR3 length: 18 amino acids. The germline CDR1 and CDR2 sequences are SGHRS and YFSETQ. Clones were sequenced by immunoSEQ multiplex PCR, and TCRdb holds only the in-frame ones, with some missing. The repertoire includes 350,000 to 400,000 clones, 85% to 90% of them detected once, and less than 1.2% sits in the top ten. This clone occurred once. This study enrolled people aged roughly 18 to 89 from roughly 24 US geographic areas.

Source material: PBMCs or T cells enriched from blood (not recorded which). The TCR was taken from a man in his late teens or twenties who had recovered from COVID-19. The chain employs TRBV5-1 and TRBJ2-2; D not resolved. The CDR3 loop is CASSLLIDHRSSTGELFF. CDR3 coding DNA: TGCGCCAGCAGCTTGCTGATCGATCATCGTTCGAGCACCGGGGAGCTGTTTTTT.